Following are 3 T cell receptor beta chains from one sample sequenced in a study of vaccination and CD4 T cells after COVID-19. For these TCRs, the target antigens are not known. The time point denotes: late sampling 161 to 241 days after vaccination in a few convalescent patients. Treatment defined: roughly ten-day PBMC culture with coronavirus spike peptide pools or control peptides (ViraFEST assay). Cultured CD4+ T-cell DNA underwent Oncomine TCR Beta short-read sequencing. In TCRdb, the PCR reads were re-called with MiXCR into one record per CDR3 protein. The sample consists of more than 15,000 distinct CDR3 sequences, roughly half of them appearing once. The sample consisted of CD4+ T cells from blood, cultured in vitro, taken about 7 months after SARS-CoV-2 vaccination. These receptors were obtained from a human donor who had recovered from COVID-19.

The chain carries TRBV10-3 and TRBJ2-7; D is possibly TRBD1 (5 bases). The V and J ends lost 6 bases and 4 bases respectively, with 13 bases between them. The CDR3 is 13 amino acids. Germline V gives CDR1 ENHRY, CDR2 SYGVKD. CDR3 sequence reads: CAISRESVYEQYF. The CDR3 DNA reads TGTGCCATCAGCAGGGAATCTGTGTACGAGCAGTACTTC.

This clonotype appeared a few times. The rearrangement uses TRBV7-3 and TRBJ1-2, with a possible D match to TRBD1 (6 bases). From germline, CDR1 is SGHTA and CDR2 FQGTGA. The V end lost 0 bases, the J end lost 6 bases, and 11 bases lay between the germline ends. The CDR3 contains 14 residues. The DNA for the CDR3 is TGTGCCAGCAGCTTAACATTACAGGGAGATGGCTACACCTTC. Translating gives CASSLTLQGDGYTF.

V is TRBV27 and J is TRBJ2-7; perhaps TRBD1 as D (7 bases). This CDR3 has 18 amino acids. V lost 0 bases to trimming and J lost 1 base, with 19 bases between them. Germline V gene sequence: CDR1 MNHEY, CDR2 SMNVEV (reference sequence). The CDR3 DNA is TGTGCCAGCAGTTTATCTAGGGCAGGGGGTGGGGGGTCCTACGAGCAGTACTTC. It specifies CASSLSRAGGGGSYEQYF.